This T cell receptor beta chain was sequenced in a study of blood T cell repertoires in COVID-19. For the study at large: Material from acute and convalescent COVID-19 was sourced from the United States, Italy and Spain.

CDR1 SGHRS and CDR2 YFSETQ come from the germline V gene. Trimming at V came to 4 bases and at J to 10 bases, leaving 10 bases not matched to a gene. The CDR3 sequence is 15 residues long. Methods used by the authors: By means of reference gene primer amplification, nucleated cell counts were estimated. Here immunoSEQ multiplex PCR was the method, and the copy in TCRdb shows in-frame clones only, minus some. That table furnishes V, J and clone size, whereas the DNA furnished D and trimming. Of roughly 73,000 clones in the sample, around three quarters are singletons; the top ten hold roughly 16%. The sequence was collected from a human donor in a cohort sampled during active COVID-19. Sequenced input: peripheral blood. The chain links TRBV5-1 to TRBJ2-6; TRBD1 matches 8 bases. The CDR3 loop reads CASSPMGQAANVLTF. The CDR3 DNA reads as TGCGCCAGCAGCCCAATGGGACAGGCGGCGAACGTCCTGACTTTC.